The clone carrying this T cell receptor (beta chain) was counted ten times or more. Its specificity is unknown. TCRbeta library preparation incorporated unique molecular identifiers. TCRdb reanalysed the PCR reads using MiXCR and keeps one entry per CDR3 protein. The profile shows about 340,000 distinct CDR3 sequences, roughly 16% of them singletons. These data belong to a study of T-cell reconstitution after alpha-beta-depleted transplantation in children. Unmatched junction bases numbered 7, after V lost 0 bases and J lost 11 bases. The germline V gene encodes CDR1 DFQATT and CDR2 SNEGSKA (reference sequence). The CDR3 is 13 amino acids. Study-wide results and limits: Reportedly, roughly two months post-transplant, alpha-beta T cells arose from several hundred expanded graft clones. Some patients showed high day-60 TCRbeta diversity, which derived from surviving recipient T cells and thymic progenitors.

The material was PBMCs, mostly from graft donor cells, obtained 360 days after TCRalphabeta/CD19-depleted stem cell transplant. This chain links TRBV20-1 with TRBJ2-7; 10 nucleotides align to TRBD2. This clonotype was sampled from a male patient aged 2 to 9 who had a stem cell transplant for acute lymphoblastic leukemia, so the T cells may come from the graft donor. The CDR3 sequence: CSAREAGGTSEYF. In nucleotides, the CDR3 is TGCAGTGCTAGAGAAGCGGGGGGGACTAGCGAGTACTTC.